Sequencing of this T cell receptor beta chain was carried out in a study of cytomegalovirus exposure and HLA in healthy donors. Overall study findings and caveats: Association of approximately 18,000 TCR beta sequences with HLA alleles was found at 0.05 false discovery rate in a later analysis. There were about 160 TCR beta chains listed as cytomegalovirus-associated.

Remarks on this clone: The antigen remains unidentified.

The V segment lost 0 bases and the J segment 4 bases; nucleotides outside the gene matches: 6. The CDR3 is made up of 16 amino acids. Germline V gives CDR1 SEHNR, CDR2 FQNEAQ (reference sequence). In the PCR, 60 Vbeta and 13 Jbeta primers were used. Profiled with immunoSEQ multiplex PCR; TCRdb holds only in-frame clones, not every one. The data contain 150,000 to 200,000 clones, approximately 85% of them singletons. The gene calls are TRBV7-9 and TRBJ2-3, with 8 bases identical to TRBD2. The sequencing sample was made of PBMCs. This clonotype was sampled from a man aged 25 to 45 in good health and CMV-seropositive. The CDR3 nucleotides read TGTGCCAGCAGCTTAGCGCTGGCGGGAGGCTCAGATACGCAGTATTTT. Its translation: CASSLALAGGSDTQYF.